This T cell receptor (beta chain) was captured in a study of identical twins. CDR3 length: 14 residues. The germline V gene has CDR1 SGHTA and CDR2 FQGNSA. V was cut by 8 bases and J by 4 bases, with 17 bases left in between. This clonotype has more than one count but fewer than ten. TCRdb fed the 5' RACE reads into MiXCR, producing one record per CDR3 protein. The sample holds some 710,000 distinct CDR3 sequences, approximately 6% seen once. The source material was naive T cells sorted from blood. This rearrangement joins TRBV7-2 to TRBJ1-2; perhaps TRBD1 as D (5 bases). This sequence was found in a man younger than 30 in good health. CDR3 sequence (DNA): TGTGCCAGCTCTCACGGGGGGGAGGTCTATGGCTACACCTTC. Translation gives CASSHGGEVYGYTF.